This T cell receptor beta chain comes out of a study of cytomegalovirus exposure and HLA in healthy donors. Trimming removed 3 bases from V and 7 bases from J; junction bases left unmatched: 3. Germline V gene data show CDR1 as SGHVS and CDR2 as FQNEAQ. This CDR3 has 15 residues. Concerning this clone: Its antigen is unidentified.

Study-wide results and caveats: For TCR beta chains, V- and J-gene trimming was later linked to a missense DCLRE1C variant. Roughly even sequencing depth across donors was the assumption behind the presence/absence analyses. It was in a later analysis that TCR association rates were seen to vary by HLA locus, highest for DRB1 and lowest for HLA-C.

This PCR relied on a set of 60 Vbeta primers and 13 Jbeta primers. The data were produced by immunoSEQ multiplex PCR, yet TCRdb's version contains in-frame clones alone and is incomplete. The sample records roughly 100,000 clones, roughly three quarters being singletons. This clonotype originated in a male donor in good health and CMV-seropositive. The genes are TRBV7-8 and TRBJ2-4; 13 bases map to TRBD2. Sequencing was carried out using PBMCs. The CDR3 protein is CASSFSLAGGNIQYF. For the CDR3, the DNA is TGTGCCAGCAGCTTCTCACTAGCGGGAGGGAACATTCAGTACTTC.